The clone carrying this TCR beta chain was counted between two and nine times. The assay was immunoSEQ multiplex PCR, and TCRdb's table has in-frame clones only and misses some. The data show approximately 50,000 clones, with roughly 58% seen just once and about 24% held by the top ten. This specimen belongs to a study of cytotoxic CD8 clonotypes in ibrutinib-treated CLL. Between the trimmed V and J ends, which lost 4 bases and 0 bases, there was a span of 10 bases. The CDR3 is 15 residues long. Germline V gives CDR1 MDHEN, CDR2 SYDVKM. The rearrangement uses TRBV28 and TRBJ2-4; D is possibly TRBD1 (5 bases). This sequence originates from a human donor with chronic lymphocytic leukemia. The sequencing here drew on PBMCs, taken at disease progression, from a patient treated with ibrutinib. This CDR3 is CASSSSQVAKNIQYF. In nucleotides, the CDR3 is TGTGCCAGCAGTTCGTCACAGGTAGCCAAAAACATTCAGTACTTC.